This T cell receptor beta chain emerged from a study of cytomegalovirus exposure and HLA in healthy donors. 13 Jbeta primers and 60 Vbeta primers were used for the PCR. Clones were read by immunoSEQ multiplex PCR, and TCRdb kept only the in-frame ones, dropping some. In the table there are about 180,000 clones, roughly 75% of which are singletons. The CDR3 runs to 14 residues. This sequence joins TRBV21-1 and TRBJ1-1. TRBV21-1 is shown as a pseudogene. Sequences were obtained from PBMCs. The TCR was taken from a woman in her 30s in good health and CMV-seronegative. The CDR3 sequence: CASSLGGENTEAFF. CDR3 coding DNA: TGTGCCAGCAGCCTGGGAGGGGAGAACACTGAAGCTTTCTTT.